This T cell receptor beta chain was found in a study of regulatory T cells in long-lasting Graves disease. General study points: Results may be inaccurate due to the small sample size.

Notes on this clonotype: Antigen: not known.

Trimming took off 3 bases at V and 0 bases at J, with 12 bases between the two ends. The CDR3 loop spans 15 amino acids. The germline V gene encodes CDR1 SGHRS and CDR2 YFSETQ. As for time point: newly diagnosed GD, antithyroid drugs for less than 3 months. PBMCs provided the RNA from which the TCR library was made. CDR3 regions were amplified by Arm-PCR using iRepertoire HTBI primers to build TCR beta libraries. In the original workflow: Identification of gene segments yielded more than 60 TRBV and roughly 15 TRBJ across samples. Via MiXCR, TCRdb re-called the multiplex PCR reads, giving one row per CDR3 protein. The V and J calls and clone size come from TCRdb's table, not from the authors' own analysis. The table shows hundreds of thousands of distinct CDR3 sequences, with less than 20% occurring only once. This sample was also put to use in a study of T cells in Graves' hyperthyroidism and ophthalmopathy. As that report states: An initial round of RT-PCR targeting the TCR CDR3 relied on the HTBI primer set.

This sample comprised peripheral blood mononuclear cells (PBMCs), obtained at new diagnosis, from a patient treated with antithyroid drugs. The chain carries TRBV5-1 and TRBJ2-5; D gene ambiguous. The TCR sequence derives from a woman aged 25-40 years with Graves disease. The CDR3 DNA sequence: TGCGCCAGCAGCTCAACCGGGCCCCACCAAGAGACCCAGTACTTC. It yields the protein CASSSTGPHQETQYF.